This T cell receptor (beta chain) was identified during a study of PD-1 blockade in classical Hodgkin lymphoma. Whole-study findings and limits: Complete responders matched newly diagnosed patients in baseline diversity.

Concerning this clone itself: No antigen is known for it.

CDR3 size: 14 residues. Following autologous stem cell transplantation, relapse occurred in every patient, and exposure to brentuximab vedotin varied. Sequenced by immunoSEQ multiplex PCR; TCRdb stores in-frame clones only, minus some. The repertoire consists of some 150,000 clones, with 78% occurring once and the leading ten covering 9.2%. The starting material was peripheral blood mononuclear cells (PBMCs), obtained before the second cycle of nivolumab. The source is a human donor with classical Hodgkin lymphoma. V and J are TRBV21-1 and TRBJ2-2. TRBV21-1 is designated a pseudogene. CDR3 in amino acids: CASSKEDPTGELFF. CDR3 sequence (DNA): TGTGCCAGCAGCAAAGAGGACCCCACCGGGGAGCTGTTTTTT.